This TCR beta chain was captured in a study of shared clonotypes between healthy human individuals (dated by TCRdb to between 2020 and 2021). Regarding the research as a whole: The cohort included a few men and a couple of women between 18 and 49 years of age. For each donor, CD4 naive and CD4 memory were each run on three plates, CD8 naive on two plates, and CD8 memory on one plate. Blood TCR repertoires of four to six healthy adults were deeply sequenced to estimate repertoire size and the extent of clonotype sharing between individuals. Libraries were prepared and TCR repertoires were sequenced by different laboratories using diverse techniques, in order to increase sequencing depth and limit assay-specific biases. Between about 0.85 and 10 billion PBMCs per donor were obtained by leukapheresis. Study-wide findings and limitations: Across a handful of donors, approximately 5% of naive CD4, approximately 3.6% of naive CD8, approximately 2.5% of memory CD4, and 0.4% of memory CD8 clonotypes were shared. Compared with non-shared clonotypes, clonotypes shared by all four sorted-subset donors had higher generation probabilities. Naive subsets generally had larger estimated clonotype richness than memory subsets. Pairwise subsampling indicated that sequencing depth was expected to affect the degree of clonotype sharing among donors. Only blood was sampled, and tissue TCR repertoires likely differ from those in blood. Because the study included a small number of donors, the genetic and exposure-history diversity represented was limited. Incomplete sequencing was indicated by rarefaction of sorted-subset datasets, despite the large sequencing depth.

Using the deep immunoSEQ assay, multiplex PCR amplified TCR CDR3 regions from genomic DNA. Extracted genomic DNA from each cell subset was distributed evenly across all wells of several immunoSEQ 96-well plates, and each plate was treated as a replicate. Each replicate PCR for sorted subsets received roughly 0.2 ug genomic DNA, equal to tens of thousands of T cell genomes. Purified libraries were measured with a Qubit 3.0 fluorometer, size-checked on a Bioanalyzer 2100, and measured again with the KAPA Library Quantification kit. A separate single-read 150-cycle Illumina NextSeq 550 flow cell was used to sequence each immunoSEQ 96-well plate. Turning to the authors' computational methods: Because only junctional sequences without quality scores were contained in the immunoSEQ output, filtering matching that applied to full-length reads could not be performed. To assign V/J genes and CDR3, sequences were annotated using PyIR, a Python wrapper for IgBLAST v1.9, with IMGT germline references. Reads with weak V/J assignments (E-value above 1e-6), missing CDR3, stop codons, out-of-frame junctions, or ambiguous translated residues were removed. V3J clonotypes were defined as sequences sharing the same inferred V gene, J gene, and CDR3 amino acid sequence. The percentage overlap between two repertoires was calculated by dividing the number of shared unique clonotypes by the size of the smaller repertoire. Richness of each repertoire was evaluated using RTK rarefaction, the Chao1 estimator, and Recon v2.1 estimates of unobserved clonotypes. Generation probabilities for all TCRbeta clonotypes obtained by the gDNA method from several donors were computed using OLGA. Drawn from immuneACCESS, this table holds only the in-frame rearrangements with V and J called that TCRdb kept. Clones are partly lost; checked studies trace under half to an unresolved V gene and leave the rest unexplained. V and J calls and clone size are as listed in that table; D and trimming were resolved from the DNA. For this sample there are some 1.4 million clones; over 95% appear just once. The ten biggest clones cover 1% to 1.5% of the sample.

Points on this clone: Its specific antigen is unknown. No base quality values were provided; no much bigger clone lies one nucleotide off.

From cysteine to phenylalanine, the CDR3 is 15 amino acids long. Solely the CDR3 DNA is kept, with 45 bases framed from the first base. Deletion took 2 bases off V and 5 bases off J, with a span of 15 bases between the germline ends. CDR1 and CDR2 (MNHEY, SMNVEV) derive from the germline V gene (reference sequence). The donors were healthy, HIV-negative adults who had no recently reported acute infections or vaccinations. Every donor was a Caucasian adult living in Nashville, Tennessee, USA. CD4+ T cells were enriched by magnetic negative selection, after which naive cells were positively selected on CD45RA and the negative fraction was taken as the memory subset. Blood was obtained by leukapheresis, after which PBMCs were separated by Ficoll-Histopaque density gradient centrifugation and cryopreserved in liquid nitrogen vapor phase. Analytical flow cytometry was used to check the purity and quantity of each magnetically sorted T cell population. Each sorted fraction had its genomic DNA isolated and then quantified by UV absorbance on a Nanodrop 2000c.

The clonotype comes from a man aged 25-45 years in good health. Sequenced material: naive CD4+ T cells sorted from blood. In light of the paper, this sample's cell subset or site label describes: CD45RA+ positively selected. The chain joins TRBV27 to TRBJ2-5; the D gene is perhaps TRBD2, from 6 matching bases. The CDR3 region reads CASSLRGGPRETQYF. The nucleotide sequence is given as TGTGCCAGCAGTTTACGGGGAGGTCCACGGGAGACCCAGTACTTC.